This T cell receptor beta chain was sequenced in a study of CD8 T cells in Susac syndrome. Random hexamers primed reverse transcription of about 0.5 to 1 ug RNA. Using its own MiXCR run on the immunoSEQ multiplex PCR reads, TCRdb lists one record per CDR3 protein. The sample records some 260,000 distinct CDR3 sequences, around 93% being singletons. V was shortened by 5 bases and J by 4 bases, with 12 bases between the two germline ends. CDR1 is SGHAT, CDR2 FQNNGV, per germline. There are 15 residues in the CDR3. Sequenced: CD4+ T cells from PBMCs. This rearrangement joins TRBV11-2 to TRBJ1-6, with D tentatively TRBD1 (5 bases). The TCR comes from a human donor with multiple sclerosis. This chain's CDR3 is CASSPRGEYNSPLHF. CDR3 nucleotide sequence: TGTGCCAGCAGCCCCCGGGGGGAATATAATTCACCCCTCCACTTT. Full variable domain (rest looked up from reference TRBV11-2 and TRBJ1-6): EAGVAQSPRYKIIEKRQSVAFWCNPISGHATLYWYQQILGQGPKLLIQFQNNGVVDDSQLPKDRFSAERLKGVDSTLKIQPAKLEDSAVYLCASSPRGEYNSPLHFGNGTRLTVT.